This TCR beta chain came from a study of PD-1 blockade in classical Hodgkin lymphoma. Study-level points and caveats: Newly diagnosed patients reportedly trailed healthy donors in baseline TCR diversity. CD8+ TCR diversity did not rise significantly by C4D1, unlike CD4+.

Sequencing used immunoSEQ multiplex PCR; TCRdb keeps in-frame clones, though not all of them. The data show some 33,000 clones, approximately 67% seen once. This clone has more than one count but fewer than ten. The antigen remains undetermined. Time point defined: cycle 4 day 1 (C4D1), after less than 7 weeks of nivolumab. Every patient relapsed after autologous stem cell transplantation, and brentuximab vedotin exposure varied. Each best response was a complete response, a partial response or progressive disease. Germline-derived CDR1 and CDR2 are MNHEY and SMNVEV (reference sequence). This CDR3 region has 14 residues. The V and J ends lost 0 bases and 5 bases respectively, with 7 bases between them.

The sequencing used peripheral blood mononuclear cells (PBMCs), collected before the fourth cycle of nivolumab. This chain connects TRBV27 to TRBJ2-2; D remains ambiguous. This receptor was identified in a human donor with classical Hodgkin lymphoma. The CDR3 loop reads CASSLSWGTGELFF. The CDR3, as DNA: TGTGCCAGCAGTTTATCGTGGGGAACCGGGGAGCTGTTTTTT.